This T cell receptor beta chain was found in a study of shared T cell receptors in the human thymus. TCRdb's table, derived via immunoSEQ multiplex PCR, lists solely in-frame clones and lacks some. The sample holds about 610,000 clones, approximately 87% seen once. V lost 3 bases and J 10 bases, leaving 9 bases between the germline ends. The length of the CDR3 is 11 residues. Germline V gene lookup returns CDR1 MNHNS and CDR2 SASEGT. These data were likewise used in another study, on human thymus T cells. From that study: Those donating were healthy Finnish infants in corrective surgery for congenital heart defects. It was from resections taken during corrective heart surgery that the thymus tissue came.

The source is a boy in the first two years of life with a congenital heart defect. The gene calls are TRBV6-1 and TRBJ1-1, with unresolved D. The sequencing sample was made of thymocytes. The CDR3 DNA sequence: TGTGCCAGCAGTGACGAGGCAACAGCTTTCTTT. As protein: CASSDEATAFF.